These T cell receptor beta chains were read from a single sample in a study of cytomegalovirus exposure and HLA in healthy donors. Method: immunoSEQ multiplex PCR; TCRdb's copy keeps in-frame clones and lacks some. The table records 150,000 to 200,000 clones, 84% of them present only once. The sequenced material came from PBMCs. These receptors were obtained from a man between 18 and 35 years old in good health and CMV-seronegative. The CDR3 runs from the conserved cysteine through the conserved F or W. Each record gives: D gene, V gene, J gene, clone size, CDR3 DNA, CDR3 protein. The D gene is left open where the match is weak. Size values are once, few and many counts, or a class for expanded clones, and some rows have none.

NA	TRBV2	TRBJ2-7	NA	TGTGCCAGCAGTGACAGGGCCTCCTACGAGCAGTACTTC	CASSDRASYEQYF
TRBD1	TRBV18	TRBJ1-1	NA	TGTGCCAGCTCACGGGGACAGGGTCCTGAAGCTTTCTTT	CASSRGQGPEAFF
NA	TRBV28	TRBJ1-2	NA	TGTGCCAGCAGTTTACAGGGGACTAACTATGGCTACACCTTC	CASSLQGTNYGYTF
NA	TRBV6-5	TRBJ1-6	NA	TGTGCCAGCAGCCCTAAACGACAGCTCCCCCTCCACTTT	CASSPKRQLPLHF
NA	TRBV28	TRBJ1-2	NA	TGTGCCAGCAGCAGCCGGGGCAGGGGTCACTATGGCTACACCTTC	CASSSRGRGHYGYTF
NA	TRBV7-9	TRBJ1-5	NA	TGTGCCAGCAGCTCAGACACTCAGAGACAGCCCCAGCATTTT	CASSSDTQRQPQHF
NA	TRBV6-5	TRBJ1-5	NA	TGTGCCAGCAGTTACTCGGGAGATAGCAATCAGCCCCAGCATTTT	CASSYSGDSNQPQHF
NA	TRBV5-1	TRBJ2-2	few	TGCGCCAGCAGCTTAAGAGGGACTTACACCGGGGAGCTGTTTTTT	CASSLRGTYTGELFF
TRBD1	TRBV6-5	TRBJ1-1	NA	TGTGCCAGCAGTTACCGGACAGGGACCAACACTGAAGCTTTCTTT	CASSYRTGTNTEAFF
NA	TRBV7-2	TRBJ1-5	NA	TGTGCCAGCAGCTTACCAGGGAATAATCAGCCCCAGCATTTT	CASSLPGNNQPQHF
NA	TRBV11-2	TRBJ2-4	NA	TGTGCCAGCAGCTTCATGGCGACAGACAACATTCAGTACTTC	CASSFMATDNIQYF
TRBD1	TRBV18	TRBJ1-5	NA	TGTGCCAGCTCACTGACAGGGGTTAGCAATCAGCCCCAGCATTTT	CASSLTGVSNQPQHF
TRBD2	TRBV10-3	TRBJ2-3	NA	TGTGCCACGGGACTAGCGGGAGGGCAAGATACGCAGTATTTT	CATGLAGGQDTQYF
NA	TRBV19	TRBJ1-1	NA	TGTGCCAGTAGTGCGGGTAGGACTGAAGCTTTCTTT	CASSAGRTEAFF
NA	TRBV9	TRBJ2-6	NA	TGTGCCAGCAGCGTAGCTGGGCACTCTGGGGCCAACGTCCTGACTTTC	CASSVAGHSGANVLTF
NA	TRBV7-6	TRBJ2-3	NA	TGTGCCAGCAGCCCTACGACAGCATACACAGATACGCAGTATTTT	CASSPTTAYTDTQYF
TRBD1	TRBV4-1	TRBJ2-7	NA	TGCGCCAGCAGCCAATTCAGCCCCGACCGGACAGGGAACCGCTACGAGCAGTACTTC	CASSQFSPDRTGNRYEQYF
NA	TRBV5-1	TRBJ2-5	NA	TGCGCCAGCAGCTTTGCTACCCCTAGTATAGAGACCCAGTACTTC	CASSFATPSIETQYF
TRBD1	TRBV19	TRBJ2-2	NA	TGTGCCAGTAGTAGAAAAACAGGGGTGGGAACCGGGGAGCTGTTTTTT	CASSRKTGVGTGELFF
TRBD1	TRBV2	TRBJ2-2	NA	TGTGCCAGCAGCCGGGACAGGGTGAACACCGGGGAGCTGTTTTTT	CASSRDRVNTGELFF
TRBD1	TRBV27	TRBJ2-2	NA	TGTGCCAGCAGTGGGACAGGGCTCACCGGGGAGCTGTTTTTT	CASSGTGLTGELFF
NA	TRBV18	TRBJ1-1	NA	TGTGCCAGCTCACCCGGTCCTAAGAACACTGAAGCTTTCTTT	CASSPGPKNTEAFF
NA	TRBV9	TRBJ2-3	NA	TGTGCCAGCAGCGCGAACAGAGATACGCAGTATTTT	CASSANRDTQYF
TRBD1	TRBV19	TRBJ2-7	NA	TGTGCCAGTAGTATTCTCCGGACAGGAGTTTACGAGCAGTACTTC	CASSILRTGVYEQYF
TRBD2	TRBV4-1	TRBJ2-7	NA	TGCGCCAGCAGCCAAGATTCTAGAGCGGGGGAACCCGTTGGTTACGAGCAGTACTTC	CASSQDSRAGEPVGYEQYF
TRBD2	TRBV9	TRBJ2-7	once	TGTGCCAGCAGCGTAGACATAGCGGGGGCCTACGAGCAGTACTTC	CASSVDIAGAYEQYF
NA	TRBV18	TRBJ2-6	NA	TGTGCCAGCTCACCAAGTCACAGAGCTGGGGCCAACGTCCTGACTTTC	CASSPSHRAGANVLTF
NA	TRBV29-1	TRBJ2-7	NA	TGCAGCGCCTTTACCCGGGATTCCTACGAGCAGTACTTC	CSAFTRDSYEQYF
NA	TRBV15	TRBJ2-7	NA	TGTGCCACCAGCTTAGCGTTGAGCTCCTACGAGCAGTACTTC	CATSLALSSYEQYF
TRBD2	TRBV7-9	TRBJ2-1	NA	TGTGCCAGCAGCTTGGCGGGAGGTGAGCAGTTCTTC	CASSLAGGEQFF
NA	TRBV25-1	TRBJ1-1	NA	TGTGCCAGCAGAATGTCAAACACCGAAGCTTTCTTT	CASRMSNTEAFF
NA	TRBV10-3	TRBJ2-7	NA	TGTGCCACCGCTCTAGGGGACTCCTACGAGCAGTACTTC	CATALGDSYEQYF
NA	TRBV7-9	TRBJ1-1	NA	TGTTCCAGCAGCTTACCGGGGAACACTGAAGCTTTCTTT	CSSSLPGNTEAFF
NA	TRBV11-2	TRBJ2-7	NA	TGTGCCAGCCGGACAGTGAAAACCTACGAGCAGTACTTC	CASRTVKTYEQYF
NA	TRBV5-4	TRBJ2-7	NA	TGTGCCAGCAGCTTGTCGCAGGCCTACGAGCAGTACTTC	CASSLSQAYEQYF
NA	TRBV19	TRBJ1-1	NA	TGTGCCAGTAGTATGGTCGCGCGGGGTCTGAACACTGAAGCTTTCTTT	CASSMVARGLNTEAFF
NA	TRBV6-6	TRBJ2-2	NA	TGTGCCAGCAATAGTGGAGGGGCGAACACCGGGGAGCTGTTTTTT	CASNSGGANTGELFF
TRBD2	TRBV6-5	TRBJ2-1	few	TGTGCCAGCAGCGAACTAGCGGGAAAGGTCAATGAGCAGTTCTTC	CASSELAGKVNEQFF
TRBD1	TRBV4-1	TRBJ2-7	NA	TGCGCCAGCAGCCAAGGACCACAGGGGTCCTACGAGCAGTACTTC	CASSQGPQGSYEQYF
NA	TRBV28	TRBJ1-5	NA	TGTGCCAGCAGTTTCGTTGGGCAGGTATACAATCAGCCCCAGCATTTT	CASSFVGQVYNQPQHF
NA	TRBV6-5	TRBJ2-7	NA	TGTGCCAGCAGTTCTACCCCGGCGAGGTACGAGCAGTACTTC	CASSSTPARYEQYF
NA	TRBV7-2	TRBJ2-7	NA	TGTGCCAGCAGTCCGGAGGGACCAGGCCCGACCTACGAGCAGTACTTC	CASSPEGPGPTYEQYF
NA	TRBV5-1	TRBJ2-1	NA	TGCGCCAGCAGCCCAGTAAACAGGGTCAACTCCTACAATGAGCAGTTCTTC	CASSPVNRVNSYNEQFF
NA	TRBV4-1	TRBJ1-6	NA	TGCGCCAGCAGCCAAGGGCCTTTGAGGGCAGAGTCACCCCTCCACTTT	CASSQGPLRAESPLHF
TRBD1	TRBV15	TRBJ1-3	NA	TGTGCCACCAGCAGGGAAACAGGGGACTCTGGAAACACCATATATTTT	CATSRETGDSGNTIYF
TRBD1	TRBV4-1	TRBJ1-2	NA	TGCGCCAGCAGCCAAGCGTCAGGGGGCTTTGGCTACACCTTC	CASSQASGGFGYTF
NA	TRBV7-7	TRBJ2-5	NA	TGTGCTAGCAGCTTACGGGTACAAGAGACCCAGTACTTC	CASSLRVQETQYF
NA	TRBV4-3	TRBJ2-1	NA	TGCGCCAGCAGCCATGACGGTGGAGGCCAGCTGAGAAATGAGCAGTTCTTC	CASSHDGGGQLRNEQFF
NA	TRBV7-3	TRBJ1-6	NA	TGTGCCAGCAGCCTCCGACAGGATTCACCCCTCCACTTT	CASSLRQDSPLHF
NA	TRBV5-1	TRBJ1-5	NA	TGCGCCAGCCGACGGGGGTTGGATCAGCCCCAGCATTTT	CASRRGLDQPQHF
NA	TRBV10-3	TRBJ1-5	NA	TGTGCCATCAGTGAGTGGGAGAATCAGCCCCAGCATTTT	CAISEWENQPQHF
NA	TRBV28	TRBJ1-5	NA	TGTGCCAGCAGAGCCCCGTCTAAGCAGCCCCAGCATTTT	CASRAPSKQPQHF
TRBD1	TRBV11-2	TRBJ1-5	NA	TGTGCCAGCAGCCCAGAGGGGGCCAGGGGCCTAAATCAGCCCCAGCATTTT	CASSPEGARGLNQPQHF
TRBD2	TRBV6-5	TRBJ2-1	NA	TGTGCCAGCAGCCCTTTAGCGGGAGCTGATAATGAGCAGTTCTTC	CASSPLAGADNEQFF
NA	TRBV28	TRBJ1-5	NA	TGTGCCAGCAACAGTGTTGTAGCGGATCAGCCCCAGCATTTT	CASNSVVADQPQHF